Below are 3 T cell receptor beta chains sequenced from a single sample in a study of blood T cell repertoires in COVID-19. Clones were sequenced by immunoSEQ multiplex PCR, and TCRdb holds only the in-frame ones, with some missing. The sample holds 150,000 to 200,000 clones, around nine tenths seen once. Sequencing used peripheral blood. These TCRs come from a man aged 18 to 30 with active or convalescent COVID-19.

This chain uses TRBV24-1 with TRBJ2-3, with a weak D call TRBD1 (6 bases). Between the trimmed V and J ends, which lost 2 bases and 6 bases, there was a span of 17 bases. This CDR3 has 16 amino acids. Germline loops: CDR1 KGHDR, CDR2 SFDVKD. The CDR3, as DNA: TGTGCCACCAGTGATTCGACAGGTCCCGGCCCTGATACGCAGTATTTT. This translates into CATSDSTGPGPDTQYF.

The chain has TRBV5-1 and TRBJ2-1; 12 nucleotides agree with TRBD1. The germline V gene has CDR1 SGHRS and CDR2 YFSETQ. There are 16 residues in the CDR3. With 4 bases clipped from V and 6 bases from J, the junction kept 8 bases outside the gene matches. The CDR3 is CASSPGTGGARNEQFF. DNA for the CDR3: TGCGCCAGCAGCCCCGGGACAGGGGGCGCCCGCAATGAGCAGTTCTTC.

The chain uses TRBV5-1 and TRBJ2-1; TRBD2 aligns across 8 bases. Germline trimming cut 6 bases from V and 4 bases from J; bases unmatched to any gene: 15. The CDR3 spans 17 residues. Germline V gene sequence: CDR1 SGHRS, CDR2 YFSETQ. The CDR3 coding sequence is TGCGCCAGCACCCCTTGGGGGGGCGGGGGGACTTACAATGAGCAGTTCTTC. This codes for CASTPWGGGGTYNEQFF.